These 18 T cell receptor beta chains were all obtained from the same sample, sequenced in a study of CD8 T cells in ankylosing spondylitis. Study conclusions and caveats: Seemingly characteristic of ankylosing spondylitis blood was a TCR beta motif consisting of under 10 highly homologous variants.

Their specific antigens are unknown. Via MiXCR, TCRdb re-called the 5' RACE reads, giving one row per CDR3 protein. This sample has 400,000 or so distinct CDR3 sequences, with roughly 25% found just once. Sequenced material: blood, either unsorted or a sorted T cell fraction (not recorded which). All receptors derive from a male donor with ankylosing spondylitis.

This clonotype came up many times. The CDR3, as DNA: TGTGCCAGCAGTTTCTCGGTACTCCAGGCCGGGGAGCTGTTTTTT. Encoded protein: CASSFSVLQAGELFF. The rearrangement links TRBV12-3 or TRBV12-4 to TRBJ2-2; D is unclear. There are 15 residues in the CDR3. V gave up 3 bases and J gave up 6 bases, with 14 bases separating them.

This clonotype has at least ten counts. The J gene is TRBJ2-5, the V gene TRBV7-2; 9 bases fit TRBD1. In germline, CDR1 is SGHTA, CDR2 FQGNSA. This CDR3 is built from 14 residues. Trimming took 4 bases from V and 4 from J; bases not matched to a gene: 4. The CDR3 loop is CASSSDRGRETQYF. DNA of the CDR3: TGTGCCAGCAGCTCGGACAGGGGCCGAGAGACCCAGTACTTC.

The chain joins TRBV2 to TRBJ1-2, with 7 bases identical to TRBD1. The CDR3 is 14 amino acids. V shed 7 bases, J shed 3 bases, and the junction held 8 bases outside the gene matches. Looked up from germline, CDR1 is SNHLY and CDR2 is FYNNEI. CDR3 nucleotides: TGTGCCAGCATGAGGCCAGGGGGAGACTATGGCTACACCTTC. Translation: CASMRPGGDYGYTF.

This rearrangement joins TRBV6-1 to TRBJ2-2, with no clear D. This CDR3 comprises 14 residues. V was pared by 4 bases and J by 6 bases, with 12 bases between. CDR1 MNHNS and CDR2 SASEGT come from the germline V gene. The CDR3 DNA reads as TGTGCCAGCAGTGCCCCCCCGGCCGCCGGGGAGCTGTTTTTT. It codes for CASSAPPAAGELFF.

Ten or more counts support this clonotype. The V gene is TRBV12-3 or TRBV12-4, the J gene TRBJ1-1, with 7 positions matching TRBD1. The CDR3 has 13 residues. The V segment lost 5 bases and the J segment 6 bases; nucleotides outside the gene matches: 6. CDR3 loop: CASSVLQGSEAFF. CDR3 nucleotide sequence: TGTGCCAGCAGTGTCTTACAGGGGTCTGAAGCTTTCTTT.

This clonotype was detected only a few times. The CDR3 region is CSVVGWGGAGAGYTF. CDR3 in DNA: TGCAGCGTTGTTGGGTGGGGGGGCGCAGGAGCTGGCTACACCTTC. V usage is TRBV29-1 and J usage is TRBJ1-2, with D tentatively TRBD1 (6 bases). This CDR3 comprises 15 residues. Germline-derived CDR1 and CDR2 are SQVTM and ANQGSEA. V lost 4 bases to trimming and J lost 7 bases, with 22 bases between them. The whole variable domain, remainder taken from reference TRBV29-1 and TRBJ1-2, is SAVISQKPSRDICQRGTSLTIQCQVDSQVTMMFWYRQQPGQSLTLIATANQGSEATYESGFVIDKFPISRPNLTFSTLTVSNMSPEDSSIYLCSVVGWGGAGAGYTFGSGTRLTVV.

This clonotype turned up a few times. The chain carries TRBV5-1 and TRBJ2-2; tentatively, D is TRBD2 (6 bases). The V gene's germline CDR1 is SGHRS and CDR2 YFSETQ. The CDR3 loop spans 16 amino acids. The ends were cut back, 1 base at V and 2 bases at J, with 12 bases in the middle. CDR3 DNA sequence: TGCGCCAGCAGCTTGTTAACGGGAGTTAACACCGGGGAGCTGTTTTTT. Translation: CASSLLTGVNTGELFF.

This chain's CDR3 is CASRAGGSNQPQHF. In nucleotides, the CDR3 is TGTGCCAGCAGGGCGGGGGGTAGCAATCAGCCCCAGCATTTT. The chain recombines TRBV6-1 with TRBJ1-5; D is possibly TRBD1 (5 bases). The V gene lost 6 bases and the J gene lost 0 bases, with 9 bases spanning the gap. The germline CDR1 and CDR2 sequences are MNHNS and SASEGT. The CDR3 spans 14 residues.

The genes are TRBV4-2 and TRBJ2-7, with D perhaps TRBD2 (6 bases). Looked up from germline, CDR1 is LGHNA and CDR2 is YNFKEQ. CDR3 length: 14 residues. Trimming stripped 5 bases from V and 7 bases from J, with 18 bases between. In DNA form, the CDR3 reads TGTGCCAGCAGCGGGGACTCTAACCTAGCGGAGCAGTACTTC. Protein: CASSGDSNLAEQYF.

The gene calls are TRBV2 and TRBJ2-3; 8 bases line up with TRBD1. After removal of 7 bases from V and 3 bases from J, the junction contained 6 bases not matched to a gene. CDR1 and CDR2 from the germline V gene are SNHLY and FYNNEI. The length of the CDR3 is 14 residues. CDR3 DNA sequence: TGTGCCAGCAACACAGGGGGAGGAACAGATACGCAGTATTTT. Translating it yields CASNTGGGTDTQYF. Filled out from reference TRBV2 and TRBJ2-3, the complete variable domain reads EPEVTQTPSHQVTQMGQEVILRCVPISNHLYFYWYRQILGQKVEFLVSFYNNEISEKSEIFDDQFSVERPDGSNFTLKIRSTKLEDSAMYFCASNTGGGTDTQYFGPGTRLTVL.

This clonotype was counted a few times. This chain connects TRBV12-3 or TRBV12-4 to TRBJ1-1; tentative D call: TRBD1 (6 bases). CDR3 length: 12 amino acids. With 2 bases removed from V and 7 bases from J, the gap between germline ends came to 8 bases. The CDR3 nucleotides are TGTGCCAGCAGTTTACAGGGGATTGAAGCTTTCTTT. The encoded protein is CASSLQGIEAFF.

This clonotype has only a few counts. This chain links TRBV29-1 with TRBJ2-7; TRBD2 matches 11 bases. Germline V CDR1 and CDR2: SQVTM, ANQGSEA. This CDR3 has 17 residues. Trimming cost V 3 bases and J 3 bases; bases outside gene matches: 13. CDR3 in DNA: TGCAGCGTTGAGTCGTTCCTCCCCGGGACTAGCGGCTACGAGCAGTACTTC. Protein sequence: CSVESFLPGTSGYEQYF.

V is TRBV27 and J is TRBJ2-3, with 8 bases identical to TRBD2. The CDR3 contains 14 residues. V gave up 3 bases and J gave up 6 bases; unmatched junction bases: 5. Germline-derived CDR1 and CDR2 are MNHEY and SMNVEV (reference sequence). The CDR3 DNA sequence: TGTGCCAGCAGTTTCAAGCGGGAGTCTGATACGCAGTATTTT. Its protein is CASSFKRESDTQYF.

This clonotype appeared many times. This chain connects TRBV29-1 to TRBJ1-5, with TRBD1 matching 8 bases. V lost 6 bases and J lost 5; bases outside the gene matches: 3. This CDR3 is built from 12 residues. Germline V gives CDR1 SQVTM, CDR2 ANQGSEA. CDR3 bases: TGCAGCGTGGGACAGGCAGATCAGCCCCAGCATTTT. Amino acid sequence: CSVGQADQPQHF.

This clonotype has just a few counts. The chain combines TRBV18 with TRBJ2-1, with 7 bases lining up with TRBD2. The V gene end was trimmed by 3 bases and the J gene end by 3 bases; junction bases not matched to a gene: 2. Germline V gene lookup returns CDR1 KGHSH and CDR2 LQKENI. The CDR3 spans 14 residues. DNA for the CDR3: TGTGCCAGCTCACCCCGGGGGGACTACAATGAGCAGTTCTTC. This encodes CASSPRGDYNEQFF.

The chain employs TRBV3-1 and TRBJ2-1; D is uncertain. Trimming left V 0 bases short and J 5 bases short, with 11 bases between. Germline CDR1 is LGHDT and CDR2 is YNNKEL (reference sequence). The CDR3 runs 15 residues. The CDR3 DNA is TGTGCCAGCAGCCAAGAACCCAACGGACACAATGAGCAGTTCTTC. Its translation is CASSQEPNGHNEQFF.

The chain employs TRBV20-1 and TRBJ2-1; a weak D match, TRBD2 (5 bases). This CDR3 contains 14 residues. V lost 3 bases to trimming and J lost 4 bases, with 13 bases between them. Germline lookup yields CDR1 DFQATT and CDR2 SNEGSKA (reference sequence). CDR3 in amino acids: CSARSRRGYNEQFF. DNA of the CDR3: TGCAGTGCTAGGTCTAGACGAGGGTACAATGAGCAGTTCTTC.

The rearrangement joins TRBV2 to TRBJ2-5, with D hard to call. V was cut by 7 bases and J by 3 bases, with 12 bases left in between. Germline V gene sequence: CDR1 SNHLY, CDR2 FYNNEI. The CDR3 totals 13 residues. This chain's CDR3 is CASNHQNEETQYF. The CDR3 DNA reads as TGTGCCAGCAACCACCAGAATGAAGAGACCCAGTACTTC. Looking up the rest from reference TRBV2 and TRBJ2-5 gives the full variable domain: EPEVTQTPSHQVTQMGQEVILRCVPISNHLYFYWYRQILGQKVEFLVSFYNNEISEKSEIFDDQFSVERPDGSNFTLKIRSTKLEDSAMYFCASNHQNEETQYFGPGTRLLVL.